Shown below are 24 T cell receptor beta chains from a single sample sequenced in a study of shared clonotypes between healthy human individuals. Some clones are missing from TCRdb's copy, which holds only in-frame ones; the method was immunoSEQ multiplex PCR. The data show millions of clones, about 92% seen once. The sequenced material came from naive CD4+ T cells sorted from blood. The subset here: CD45RA+ positively selected. These receptor sequences come from a man between 18 and 29 years old in good health.

This clone was detected only once. The CDR3 sequence: CASSAIRQGSNEKLFF. CDR3 in DNA: TGTGCCAGTAGTGCCATACGACAGGGATCTAATGAAAAACTGTTTTTT. V usage is TRBV19 and J usage is TRBJ1-4, with 7 bases fitting TRBD1. Per germline, CDR1 LNHDA and CDR2 SQIVND (reference sequence). CDR3 size: 16 residues. J gave up 3 bases and V 5 bases, and 9 bases lay outside the gene matches.

This clone was seen once. The rearrangement uses TRBV11-2 and TRBJ2-7; 10 positions match TRBD2. This CDR3 comprises 15 residues. Looked up from germline, CDR1 is SGHAT and CDR2 is FQNNGV. J gave up 3 bases and V 5 bases, and 7 bases lay outside the gene matches. In nucleotides, the CDR3 is TGTGCCAGCAGCCTGTTAGCGGGAGGTAACTACGAGCAGTACTTC. This codes for CASSLLAGGNYEQYF. Drawing the rest from reference TRBV11-2 and TRBJ2-7, the complete variable domain is EAGVAQSPRYKIIEKRQSVAFWCNPISGHATLYWYQQILGQGPKLLIQFQNNGVVDDSQLPKDRFSAERLKGVDSTLKIQPAKLEDSAVYLCASSLLAGGNYEQYFGPGTRLTVT.

Details on this clone: Distinct nucleotide sequences in the sample also encode this CDR3. The chain carries TRBV5-1 and TRBJ2-5; 7 bases match TRBD1. Looked up from germline, CDR1 is SGHRS and CDR2 is YFSETQ. The CDR3 sequence is 15 residues long. Losses at the gene ends were 2 bases for V and 5 bases for J; bases not matched to a gene: 9. The CDR3 region has the DNA TGCGCCAGCAGCTTAGAGGCAGGGGGTCGGGAGACCCAGTACTTC. Residues: CASSLEAGGRETQYF.

The chain employs TRBV4-3 and TRBJ2-2; 9 nucleotides line up with TRBD1. There are 19 residues in the CDR3. J lost 6 bases, V lost 3 bases, and 17 bases had no gene match. Germline V gene data show CDR1 as LGHNA and CDR2 as YSLEER. CDR3 region: CASSQQFSPGQGVPGELFF. In DNA, the CDR3 is TGCGCCAGCAGCCAGCAATTCTCTCCGGGACAGGGTGTCCCCGGGGAGCTGTTTTTT.

This chain links TRBV7-2 with TRBJ2-2; the match to TRBD2 covers 7 bases. The CDR3 is 14 amino acids. Trimming at V came to 5 bases and at J to 6 bases, leaving 6 bases not matched to a gene. Germline CDR1 reads SGHTA; CDR2 reads FQGNSA. The CDR3 DNA follows: TGTGCCAGCAGCCCATTCGGGGGGTCCGGGGAGCTGTTTTTT. Translating it yields CASSPFGGSGELFF.

This chain links TRBV2 with TRBJ1-4; 10 nucleotides match TRBD1. This CDR3 region has 16 residues. Germline CDR1 is SNHLY and CDR2 is FYNNEI. The V segment lost 6 bases and the J segment 1 base; nucleotides outside the gene matches: 5. CDR3 in DNA: TGTGCCAGCAGCCTGACAGGGGGCCAAACTAATGAAAAACTGTTTTTT. It codes for CASSLTGGQTNEKLFF.

The gene calls are TRBV30 and TRBJ1-2; 8 nucleotides line up with TRBD1. This CDR3 has 12 residues. The germline V gene encodes CDR1 GTSNPN and CDR2 SVGIG (reference sequence). Trimming cost V 5 bases and J 7 bases; bases outside gene matches: 6. CDR3 amino acids: CAWGQGVVGYTF. Written as DNA, the CDR3 is TGTGCCTGGGGACAGGGCGTGGTTGGCTACACCTTC.

As concerns this clone: This sample also contains other DNA sequences that code for the same CDR3. The rearrangement uses TRBV7-9 and TRBJ1-1; the match to TRBD1 covers 7 bases. V lost 3 bases to trimming and J lost 1 base; unmatched junction nucleotides: 2. From germline, CDR1 is SEHNR and CDR2 FQNEAQ (reference sequence). The CDR3 spans 14 residues. The CDR3 DNA follows: TGTGCCAGCAGCTTGGGACAGCCGAACACTGAAGCTTTCTTT. Residues: CASSLGQPNTEAFF.

CDR3 coding DNA: TGTGCCAGCAGCTTAAATCTCGCTAGCGGGGTTTACAATGAGCAGTTCTTC. This sequence encodes CASSLNLASGVYNEQFF. The chain joins TRBV11-2 to TRBJ2-1, with TRBD2 matching over 9 bases. Germline assignment: CDR1 SGHAT and CDR2 FQNNGV. V lost 2 bases and J lost 4; bases outside the gene matches: 9. The CDR3 extends over 17 amino acids.

V gene TRBV5-1 combines with J gene TRBJ2-5; 7 nucleotides align to TRBD2. CDR1 is SGHRS and CDR2 is YFSETQ in the germline V gene. V was clipped by 5 bases and J by 4 bases; unmatched bases: 17. The CDR3 contains 17 residues. The CDR3 protein is CASSPYSSGGIGETQYF. The CDR3 DNA follows: TGCGCCAGCAGTCCCTATTCATCGGGGGGAATAGGAGAGACCCAGTACTTC.

V is TRBV7-8 and J is TRBJ2-1, with 8 bases aligning to TRBD2. In germline, CDR1 is SGHVS, CDR2 FQNEAQ. This CDR3 contains 17 residues. With 5 bases clipped from V and 1 base from J, the junction kept 10 bases outside the gene matches. CDR3 in amino acids: CASSLYGGAYSYNEQFF. DNA of the CDR3: TGTGCCAGCAGCCTTTACGGGGGGGCCTATTCCTACAATGAGCAGTTCTTC.

This sequence joins TRBV28 and TRBJ2-6, with a possible D match to TRBD1 (6 bases). V lost 9 bases, J lost 0 bases, and 18 bases lay in between. This CDR3 contains 17 residues. Germline V gene data show CDR1 as MDHEN and CDR2 as SYDVKM. The CDR3 protein is CASRKDRSSSGANVLTF. In DNA form, the CDR3 reads TGTGCCAGTCGAAAGGACAGATCCTCCTCTGGGGCCAACGTCCTGACTTTC.

The V call is TRBV10-3, the J call TRBJ1-3; D uncertain. The CDR3 spans 13 residues. With 2 bases removed from V and 2 bases from J, the gap between germline ends came to 4 bases. Germline-derived CDR1 and CDR2 are ENHRY and SYGVKD. CDR3 bases: TGTGCCATCAGTGAGGGGACTGGAAACACCATATATTTT. Protein: CAISEGTGNTIYF.

This chain connects TRBV4-3 to TRBJ1-6; D is uncertain. CDR1 LGHNA and CDR2 YSLEER come from the germline V gene. V was cut by 0 bases and J by 6 bases, with 9 bases left in between. The CDR3 is 15 residues long. This chain's CDR3 is CASSQDSQANSPLHF. DNA of the CDR3: TGCGCCAGCAGCCAAGATAGCCAAGCTAATTCACCCCTCCACTTT.

The rearrangement uses TRBV7-9 and TRBJ2-4, with 7 bases identical to TRBD1. Germline V gene sequence: CDR1 SEHNR, CDR2 FQNEAQ (reference sequence). The V and J ends lost 5 bases and 4 bases, in that order; junction bases with no gene match: 5. The CDR3 is made up of 14 amino acids. The CDR3: CASSHMGQKNIQYF. CDR3 coding DNA: TGTGCCAGCAGCCATATGGGACAGAAAAACATTCAGTACTTC. Together with reference TRBV7-9 and TRBJ2-4, the CDR3 gives the full variable domain: DTGVSQNPRHKITKRGQNVTFRCDPISEHNRLYWYRQTLGQGPEFLTYFQNEAQLEKSRLLSDRFSAERPKGSFSTLEIQRTEQGDSAMYLCASSHMGQKNIQYFGAGTRLSVL.

V gene TRBV19 combines with J gene TRBJ1-6, with 7 bases matching TRBD1. The CDR3 loop spans 21 amino acids. CDR1 is LNHDA and CDR2 is SQIVND in the germline V gene (reference sequence). Trimming cost V 3 bases and J 3 bases; bases outside gene matches: 20. CDR3 residues: CASSIARLRDSNIFYNSPLHF. CDR3 DNA: TGTGCCAGTAGTATCGCCAGACTCCGGGACAGTAATATTTTCTATAATTCACCCCTCCACTTT.

The chain has TRBV19 and TRBJ1-1; D unclear. V was clipped by 6 bases and J by 10 bases, with 21 bases between them. This CDR3 contains 14 residues. Germline CDR1 and CDR2: LNHDA and SQIVND (reference sequence). The CDR3 nucleotides read TGTGCCAGTAGGGGGTATGGGCGGGAGAGTGGAGCTTTCTTT. Its translation is CASRGYGRESGAFF.

This chain joins TRBV14 and TRBJ2-7, with 7 bases identical to TRBD2. The CDR3 is 15 amino acids. The V gene end was trimmed by 4 bases and the J gene end by 3 bases; junction bases not matched to a gene: 9. The germline V gene encodes CDR1 SGHDN and CDR2 FVKESK. The CDR3: CASSLGLVMGYEQYF. CDR3 sequence (DNA): TGTGCCAGCAGCCTAGGACTAGTAATGGGCTACGAGCAGTACTTC.

The chain recombines TRBV5-5 with TRBJ1-5; the D gene is possibly TRBD1 (6 bases). CDR1 and CDR2 (germline): SGHKS, YYEKEE (reference sequence). V lost 2 bases and J 7 bases, leaving 10 bases between the germline ends. This CDR3 has 13 amino acids. Written as DNA, the CDR3 is TGTGCCAGCAGCTTAGAACAGGGCCAGCCCCAGCATTTT. Protein sequence: CASSLEQGQPQHF.

The chain recombines TRBV6-5 with TRBJ2-7; D gene uncertain. V was cut by 0 bases and J by 3 bases, with 12 bases left in between. Germline lookup yields CDR1 MNHEY and CDR2 SVGAGI. CDR3 length: 15 amino acids. The CDR3, as DNA: TGTGCCAGCAGTTACTCCGGCAGTAGTAACTACGAGCAGTACTTC. It yields the protein CASSYSGSSNYEQYF.

The genes are TRBV7-2 and TRBJ2-3; D is ambiguous. Germline V CDR1 and CDR2: SGHTA, FQGNSA. This CDR3 spans 15 amino acids. Trimming removed 0 bases from V and 4 bases from J, with 11 bases in between. The CDR3 DNA follows: TGTGCCAGCAGCTTAGCTGGACGCGTCGCAGATACGCAGTATTTT. Amino acid sequence: CASSLAGRVADTQYF. The whole variable domain, filled in from reference TRBV7-2 and TRBJ2-3, reads GAGVSQSPSNKVTEKGKDVELRCDPISGHTALYWYRQSLGQGLEFLIYFQGNSAPDKSGLPSDRFSAERTGGSVSTLTIQRTQQEDSAVYLCASSLAGRVADTQYFGPGTRLTVL.

With respect to this clone: One end of the junction varies from germline; a read error may be responsible. This chain connects TRBV11-2 to TRBJ2-2, with D tentatively TRBD2 (6 bases). Germline-derived CDR1 and CDR2 are SGHAT and FQNNGV. This CDR3 spans 16 amino acids. CDR3 in DNA: TGTGCCAGCAACTTAGGCGGAGGGGCGAACACCGGGGAGCTGTTTTTT. This sequence encodes CASNLGGGANTGELFF.

V is TRBV7-2 and J is TRBJ2-1, with 9 bases matching TRBD1. V gave up 3 bases and J gave up 8 bases; unmatched junction bases: 8. The length of the CDR3 is 15 residues. Germline-derived CDR1 and CDR2 are SGHTA and FQGNSA. CDR3 protein: CASSFSGTGNDEQFF. The CDR3 DNA reads as TGTGCCAGCAGCTTTTCCGGGACAGGGAACGATGAGCAGTTCTTC.

The chain combines TRBV11-2 with TRBJ2-2; a possible D gene is TRBD1 (6 bases). The CDR3 totals 13 residues. The V end lost 5 bases, the J end lost 5 bases, and 9 bases lay between the germline ends. Germline loops: CDR1 SGHAT, CDR2 FQNNGV. CDR3 in DNA: TGTGCCAGCAGCCCTCAGGGGACCGGGGAGCTGTTTTTT. Its translation is CASSPQGTGELFF.